The rows below give T cell receptor beta chains drawn from one sample of a study of blood T cell repertoires in COVID-19. Using immunoSEQ multiplex PCR, the repertoire was profiled, and TCRdb retains in-frame clones only, with some absent. This sample has 110,000 to 150,000 clones, with about 86% found just once. Specimen: PBMCs or T cells enriched from blood (not recorded which). The receptors here all came from a man in his forties or fifties who had recovered from COVID-19. Both conserved end residues are part of each CDR3. The D gene is left open where the match is weak. The size field is filled for only some rows; it gives once, few, many or a size class.

clone_size d_call j_call v_call cdr3_aa cdr3_nt
once . TRBJ2-1 TRBV9 CASSVGGDDEQFF TGTGCCAGCAGCGTCGGAGGAGACGATGAGCAGTTCTTC
. TRBD1 TRBJ2-7 TRBV19 CASSFTGTGPYEQYF TGTGCCAGTAGTTTCACCGGGACAGGGCCCTACGAGCAGTACTTC
. . TRBJ1-5 TRBV18 CASSPAPGVTYSNQPQHF TGTGCCAGCTCACCGGCGCCAGGGGTTACTTATAGCAATCAGCCCCAGCATTTT
. . TRBJ1-6 TRBV7-4 CARLPLGEGLDSYNSPLHF TGTGCCCGTCTCCCCCTGGGGGAGGGTCTGGACAGCTATAATTCACCCCTCCACTTT
. . TRBJ2-5 TRBV10-2 CASRDPPNPETQYF TGCGCCAGCCGAGATCCTCCTAACCCGGAGACCCAGTACTTC
. . TRBJ2-7 TRBV3-1/TRBV3-2 CASSQTSTQYF TGTGCCAGCAGCCAAACTTCCACGCAGTACTTC
once . TRBJ1-5 TRBV5-5 CASSSQTGYNQPQHF TGTGCCAGCAGCTCCCAGACAGGTTACAATCAGCCCCAGCATTTT
. TRBD2 TRBJ2-5 TRBV5-1 CASTPSGGAAPQETQYF TGCGCCAGCACTCCTAGCGGGGGGGCAGCCCCCCAAGAGACCCAGTACTTC
. TRBD1 TRBJ2-6 TRBV28 CASTSGQELSGANVLTF TGTGCCAGCACCTCGGGACAGGAGTTGTCTGGGGCCAACGTCCTGACTTTC
. TRBD1 TRBJ1-4 TRBV9 CASSQGGRGLGNEKLFF TGTGCCAGCAGCCAGGGCGGCAGGGGGCTGGGTAATGAAAAACTGTTTTTT
. . TRBJ1-2 TRBV9 CASSARLNYGYTF TGTGCCAGCAGCGCCAGACTGAACTATGGCTACACCTTC
. . TRBJ2-3 TRBV5-1 CASSLTVFFGTDTQYF TGCGCCAGCAGCTTGACAGTTTTCTTCGGCACAGATACGCAGTATTTT
. TRBD1 TRBJ2-1 TRBV6-5 CASRSRDRGYNEQFF TGTGCCAGCAGATCCCGGGACAGGGGTTACAATGAGCAGTTCTTC
. TRBD2 TRBJ2-7 TRBV3-1/TRBV3-2 CASSQGGGPSYEQYF TGTGCCAGCAGCCAGGGCGGGGGGCCATCCTACGAGCAGTACTTC
. . TRBJ1-1 TRBV18 CASSPAGGGYTEAFF TGTGCCAGCTCACCTGCGGGGGGGGGATACACTGAAGCTTTCTTT
. . TRBJ1-1 TRBV27 CASSGGQRGGNTEAFF TGTGCCAGCAGTGGAGGACAGAGAGGGGGGAACACTGAAGCTTTCTTT
. . TRBJ1-1 TRBV7-2 CASSLAVLRDTEAFF TGTGCCAGCAGCTTAGCGGTTTTACGGGACACTGAAGCTTTCTTT
. . TRBJ1-4 TRBV6-1 CASSLGQGTNEKLFF TGTGCCAGCAGTTTAGGGCAGGGAACTAATGAAAAACTGTTTTTT
. TRBD1 TRBJ2-1 TRBV14 CASSQGTDRGNEQFF TGTGCCAGCAGCCAAGGTACCGACAGGGGCAATGAGCAGTTCTTC
. . TRBJ2-7 TRBV7-2 CASSPTYEQYF TGTGCCAGCAGCCCCACCTACGAGCAGTACTTC
. TRBD1 TRBJ1-2 TRBV28 CASSWAGGARYYGYTF TGTGCCAGCAGTTGGGCAGGGGGCGCGAGATACTATGGCTACACCTTC
. . TRBJ1-5 TRBV6-2/TRBV6-3 CASSYFASNQPQHF TGTGCCAGCAGTTACTTCGCGAGCAATCAGCCCCAGCATTTT
. TRBD1 TRBJ1-2 TRBV28 CASSLSGTGDYGYTF TGTGCCAGCAGTTTAAGCGGGACAGGCGACTATGGCTACACCTTC
. TRBD1 TRBJ2-3 TRBV2 CASGGQVTDTQYF TGTGCCAGCGGTGGACAGGTGACGGATACGCAGTATTTT
. . TRBJ1-2 TRBV19 CASSYTGMGYTF TGTGCCAGTAGTTACACAGGGATGGGCTACACCTTC
few TRBD1 TRBJ2-3 TRBV10-3 CATRSRGPGDTQYF TGTGCCACCCGGAGCAGGGGGCCGGGGGATACGCAGTATTTT
few . TRBJ1-5 TRBV7-2 CASSSKGVNQPQHF TGTGCCAGCAGCTCGAAGGGGGTAAATCAGCCCCAGCATTTT
. . TRBJ1-1 TRBV28 CASKAGYDTEAFF TGTGCCAGCAAAGCAGGGTACGACACTGAAGCTTTCTTT
few TRBD1 TRBJ2-7 TRBV28 CASSWTGKGNEQYF TGTGCCAGCAGTTGGACAGGGAAGGGTAACGAGCAGTACTTC
. TRBD2 TRBJ2-1 TRBV7-8 CASRFSGGPYNEQFF TGTGCCAGCAGGTTTAGCGGGGGACCCTACAATGAGCAGTTCTTC
. TRBD1 TRBJ1-2 TRBV29-1 CSVSPGTGSGYTF TGCAGCGTTTCCCCCGGGACAGGGTCCGGCTACACCTTC
. . TRBJ1-2 TRBV13 CASRGTGLGYTF TGTGCCAGCAGGGGCACAGGGTTGGGCTACACCTTC
. . TRBJ1-4 TRBV18 CASSPRESNEKLFF TGTGCCAGCTCACCGCGGGAGTCTAATGAAAAACTGTTTTTT
once . TRBJ2-2 TRBV7-8 CASSLAGQTNTGELFF TGTGCCAGCAGCTTAGCGGGACAAACGAACACCGGGGAGCTGTTTTTT
. TRBD1 TRBJ2-1 TRBV5-1 CASTRDRGPYNEQFF TGCGCCAGCACCCGTGACAGGGGGCCCTACAATGAGCAGTTCTTC